One TCR beta chain is described in this entry. The data stem from a study of blood T cell repertoires in COVID-19. Study at large: The origin of the acute and convalescent COVID-19 samples was the United States, Italy and Spain. PBMCs, B-cell-depleted T cells, or T cells provided the cDNA or gDNA that made up the material.

In the authors' methods: Amplification with reference gene primers provided the estimates of nucleated cell counts. This table comes from immunoSEQ multiplex PCR, and its TCRdb copy is limited to in-frame clones, with some not included. Clonal size and the V and J genes are those of that table, whereas D and trimming came from the DNA. The table includes more than 50,000 clones, 65% to 80% detected once. This receptor was taken from a man aged 65-85 years with active or convalescent COVID-19. Material for sequencing was peripheral blood.

The CDR3 protein is CASSLPTPREGGRNEQFF. CDR3 DNA: TGCGCCAGCAGCTTACCCACCCCGCGGGAGGGAGGTAGAAATGAGCAGTTCTTC. V is TRBV4-1 and J is TRBJ2-1; 9 nucleotides line up with TRBD2. The CDR3 sequence is 18 residues long. CDR1 is MGHRA, CDR2 YSYEKL, per germline. The trim removed 5 bases at V and 7 bases at J, leaving 18 bases unmatched.